This TCR beta chain was obtained from a study of cytomegalovirus exposure and HLA in healthy donors. Overall study: The same platform as the roughly 670 first-cohort repertoires was used for the 95 to 150 validation repertoires, a later analysis reported.

Sequencing was performed with immunoSEQ multiplex PCR; in TCRdb, only in-frame clones are kept and a portion is missing. The sample has a few hundred thousand clones, nearly 90% seen once; the top ten hold more than 0.35%. The CDR3 totals 13 residues. Germline loops: CDR1 SGHDN, CDR2 FVKESK. Trimming took 4 bases from V and 1 from J, leaving 7 bases between them. This clonotype was sampled from a woman under 30 in good health and CMV-seronegative. The chain combines TRBV14 with TRBJ1-1; D is possibly TRBD1 (6 bases). Sequencing was carried out using PBMCs. The CDR3 reads CASSRDTNTEAFF. Here the CDR3 DNA reads TGTGCCAGCAGCCGGGACACGAACACTGAAGCTTTCTTT.